These 4 T cell receptor beta chains share one sample of origin, sequenced in a study of T cells in tuberculosis. Measured with immunoSEQ multiplex PCR; TCRdb has only the in-frame clones, and not every one. The data show roughly 41,000 clones, with 94% seen just once and 9% to 14% held by the top ten. The sample consisted of PBMCs. The source of these receptors is a donor aged 10-30 years with latent tuberculosis or without tuberculosis infection. Some clones in this sample may be carry-over from other donors' samples.

The CDR3: CAWSRPDRKNTEAFF. DNA of the CDR3: TGTGCCTGGAGTCGACCGGACAGAAAGAACACTGAAGCTTTCTTT. V is TRBV30 and J is TRBJ1-1; weak D call: TRBD1 (6 bases). Between the trimmed V and J ends, which lost 2 bases and 1 base, there was a span of 14 bases. Germline values: CDR1 GTSNPN, CDR2 SVGIG (reference sequence). The CDR3 has 15 residues.

This chain joins TRBV19 and TRBJ1-1, with D maybe TRBD1 (5 bases). This CDR3 has 15 amino acids. Trimming stripped 8 bases from V and 5 bases from J, with 21 bases between. The germline CDR1 and CDR2 sequences are LNHDA and SQIVND (reference sequence). The CDR3 is CASFTHRQFWTEAFF. The CDR3 nucleotides are TGTGCCAGTTTTACGCATCGACAGTTTTGGACTGAAGCTTTCTTT.

The chain joins TRBV19 to TRBJ2-7, with 9 nucleotides matching TRBD1. There are 16 residues in the CDR3. Losses at the gene ends were 5 bases for V and 5 bases for J; bases not matched to a gene: 13. Germline V gene sequence: CDR1 LNHDA, CDR2 SQIVND (reference sequence). The CDR3 reads CASSLASGTGTHEQYF. DNA of the CDR3: TGTGCCAGTAGTTTAGCTTCCGGGACAGGGACGCACGAGCAGTACTTC.

V and J are TRBV27 and TRBJ1-6; D may be TRBD1 (5 bases). Trimming removed 3 bases at V and 7 bases at J, with 16 bases between. Germline V gene sequence: CDR1 MNHEY, CDR2 SMNVEV (reference sequence). The CDR3 has 16 amino acids. CDR3 residues: CASSFRRMGGNSPLHF. The CDR3 DNA sequence: TGTGCCAGCAGTTTTCGACGTATGGGGGGGAATTCACCCCTCCACTTT.